This TCR beta chain appears in the sequencing data of a study of early T cells in non-severe SARS-CoV-2 infection (dated by TCRdb to about 2021). Some background on the complete study: Because TCR sequencing relied on bulk RNA taken from unsorted whole blood, pairing of alpha and beta chains was not possible. Paper-wide results and their limitations: VDJdb matching was skewed toward anti-spike CD8 responses and likely underestimated virus-specific expansions by missing private and CD4 specificities.

V was cut back by 2 bases and J by 9 bases, leaving a gap of 9 bases between them. CDR3 length: 11 amino acids, cysteine to phenylalanine. Only CDR3 DNA remains: 33 bases, in frame from the first base. CDR1 DFQATT and CDR2 SNEGSKA were looked up in the germline V gene (reference sequence). Based on its abundance in the sample, this clonotype is medium-sized (0.01 to 0.1%). Its recognized antigen is unknown. No quality values exist for individual bases; no much larger clone is one base distant. The library was made by 5' RACE. The run used a NextSeq 500. To correct for sequencing error and PCR bias, the TCR library protocol tagged individual cDNA molecules with unique molecular identifiers. Sequencing covered both TCR alpha and beta chains, and within each sample the abundances of alpha and beta sequences were tightly co-correlated. The authors' pipeline ran thus. Decombinator V4 was used to annotate the V gene, J gene and CDR3 of the TCR sequences. Expanded TCRs were defined as changing significantly between any two time points under a Poisson model with p below 0.0001. TCR abundances were normalised to the total number of TCRs sequenced in each sample and reported as counts per million. MAIT TCRs were defined by TRAV1-2 paired with TRAJ12, TRAJ20 or TRAJ33, and iNKT TCRs by TRAV10 paired with TRAJ18. VDJdb, accessed 1 November 2021, was searched for CMV, EBV and SARS-CoV-2 annotated TCRs, with TCRs annotated for multiple antigens excluded. TCRdb passed the public sequencing reads through fastp at Q25 and MiXCR, retaining productive beta sequences. When rows share a CDR3 protein, they turn into one entry using the most common DNA and genes. These V and J calls rely on TCRdb rather than the paper's analysis. For this sample the table gives 30,000 to 40,000 distinct CDR3 sequences, of which around 5.4% were detected only once. Of the sample, 4.4% is held by the ten largest clones.

Set within a cohort of healthcare workers in London, UK, this nested case-control study involved weekly PCR testing of nasopharyngeal swabs along with blood sampling. Healthcare workers were enrolled in the week of the UK lockdown, from 23 to 31 March 2020, and were followed every week for up to roughly 16 weeks. The TCR originated in an adult who was a healthcare worker with PCR-confirmed SARS-CoV-2 infection or an uninfected control (not recorded which). The sample consisted of whole blood, taken at baseline. The chain employs TRBV20-1 and TRBJ2-3, with no D gene named confidently. The CDR3 region reads CSARSNRTQYF. Here is the DNA: TGCAGTGCTAGAAGCAACAGAACGCAGTATTTT.